The present T cell receptor beta chain was sequenced within a study of T and B cells in COVID-19 patients. The wider study: Peripheral blood came from COVID-19 patients with active infection or after recovery. At median age approximately 31 years, recovered patients were younger than active-infection patients at about 70. Whole-study findings and limits: CD4+, regulatory T cell, CD8+ and sorted SARS-CoV-2-responsive or tetramer+ T cells were not yet sequenced.

Each TRB amplification used roughly 250-550 ng of genomic DNA from blood. V shed 6 bases and J 3 bases; nucleotides not matched to a gene: 8. CDR3 length equals 15 residues. Germline V CDR1 and CDR2: MNHEY, SVGAGI. Multiplex PCR with BIOMED2 TRB-A/B primer pools amplified TRB rearrangements. TCRdb reprocessed the multiplex PCR reads via MiXCR and lists one record per CDR3 protein. The sample comprises 3,300 or so distinct CDR3 sequences, 20% to 25% of which are singletons, and about 19% rests with the top ten. By share of the sample, this clonotype is medium-sized. Its cognate antigen is unknown. The J gene is TRBJ2-3, the V gene TRBV6-5; 8 nucleotides align to TRBD1. The source material was blood. This TCR was recovered from a human donor with active COVID-19. The CDR3 DNA follows: TGTGCCAGCAGCCCTCGGGACAGGTTGACAGATACGCAGTATTTT. Amino acid sequence: CASSPRDRLTDTQYF.